This T cell receptor beta chain was sequenced during a study of identical twins. This clonotype was seen at least ten times. Its antigen is as yet unknown. TCRdb re-called the 5' RACE reads with MiXCR, one entry per CDR3 protein. This sample has 450,000 or so distinct CDR3 sequences, with roughly 26% found just once. The V end lost 4 bases, the J end lost 2 bases, and 11 bases lay between the germline ends. CDR3 length: 14 amino acids. Germline V gives CDR1 SNHLY, CDR2 FYNNEI. Study-wide points: Out-of-frame TCR alpha sharing observed in monozygotic twins exceeded model estimates. Rather than following the same donors, the conclusions depended on cross-sectional statistical analysis.

This sample was also put to use in a study of T cells expressing NK-cell markers. That source notes: Among the eight sequenced donors, seven tested HCMV-seropositive and one tested seronegative.

Specimen: CD4+ T cells sorted from blood. This clonotype was sampled from a woman aged 18-29 years in good health. The chain employs TRBV2 and TRBJ2-5, with D possibly TRBD2 on 6 matching bases. DNA for the CDR3: TGTGCCAGCAGTGCCTCTAGCGAACAAGAGACCCAGTACTTC. Residues: CASSASSEQETQYF.